A single sample is the source of the 14 T cell receptor beta chains below, sequenced in a study of T-cell reconstitution after alpha-beta-depleted transplantation in children. TCRbeta library construction was performed incorporating unique molecular identifiers. TCRdb used MiXCR to reprocess the PCR reads, holding one entry per CDR3 protein. This sample has 450,000 to 700,000 distinct CDR3 sequences; over 20% occur once, and the top ten carry less than 40%. The sample consisted of PBMCs, taken before TCRalphabeta/CD19-depleted stem cell transplant. These TCRs come from a boy under two years old with Wiskott-Aldrich syndrome, due to receive a stem cell transplant.

This clonotype was seen a single time. This chain connects TRBV5-1 to TRBJ2-5; either TRBD1 or TRBD2 may supply D (5 bases each). The CDR3 extends over 14 amino acids. V was shortened by 1 base and J by 7 bases, with 14 bases between the two germline ends. Germline assignment: CDR1 SGHRS and CDR2 YFSETQ. The CDR3 region has the DNA TGCGCCAGCAGCTTGTCGGGGCAGGAGCCGACCCAGTACTTC. Translating gives CASSLSGQEPTQYF.

This clonotype was seen a handful of times. The chain links TRBV27 to TRBJ2-5; TRBD2 aligns across 15 bases. Trimming removed 2 bases from V and 4 bases from J; junction bases left unmatched: 2. Germline CDR1 reads MNHEY; CDR2 reads SMNVEV (reference sequence). This CDR3 has 16 amino acids. The CDR3 loop is CASSLRTSGRGETQYF. CDR3 bases: TGTGCCAGCAGTTTACGGACTAGCGGGAGGGGAGAGACCCAGTACTTC.

V and J are TRBV27 and TRBJ1-3; TRBD1 aligns across 10 bases. Germline V gene data show CDR1 as MNHEY and CDR2 as SMNVEV (reference sequence). This CDR3 comprises 16 residues. The J segment lost 2 bases and the V segment lost 6 bases, leaving 7 bases of the junction unmatched. CDR3 sequence reads: CASSPRDRGTGNTIYF. CDR3 nucleotides: TGTGCCAGCAGCCCCAGGGACAGGGGAACTGGAAACACCATATATTTT.

This clonotype was observed a single time. V gene TRBV5-1 combines with J gene TRBJ2-5; possibly TRBD2 for D (6 bases). The CDR3 is 14 amino acids. V was pared by 2 bases and J by 5 bases, with 13 bases between. Germline V lookup: CDR1 SGHRS, CDR2 YFSETQ. The CDR3 region has the DNA TGCGCCAGCAGCTTCGGAGCGGGCTGGGAGACCCAGTACTTC. Residues: CASSFGAGWETQYF.

The chain links TRBV5-5 to TRBJ2-2; the D gene is possibly TRBD2 (6 bases). Germline V gene sequence: CDR1 SGHKS, CDR2 YYEKEE (reference sequence). The CDR3 covers 14 residues. V lost 5 bases, J lost 5 bases, and 13 bases lay in between. CDR3 sequence: CASSSGHGTGELFF. The CDR3 DNA reads as TGTGCCAGCAGTAGCGGTCATGGGACCGGGGAGCTGTTTTTT.

The chain combines TRBV4-1 with TRBJ2-1; a possible D gene is TRBD2 (7 bases). The CDR3 is made up of 17 amino acids. V lost 5 bases and J lost 4, with 21 bases in between. The germline V gene encodes CDR1 MGHRA and CDR2 YSYEKL. The CDR3 is CASSCTGGAERYNEQFF. CDR3 DNA sequence: TGCGCCAGCAGCTGTACTGGGGGGGCAGAACGATACAATGAGCAGTTCTTC.

J is TRBJ2-5 and V is TRBV7-8; the D call may be TRBD1 or TRBD2 (5 bases each). The CDR3 is made up of 15 amino acids. V lost 2 bases to trimming and J lost 3 bases, with 13 bases between them. CDR1 and CDR2 (germline): SGHVS, FQNEAQ. CDR3 sequence (DNA): TGTGCCAGCAGCTTATTTATAGGGGACGAAGAGACCCAGTACTTC. It codes for CASSLFIGDEETQYF.

This clonotype has more than one count but fewer than ten. This CDR3 reads CASSRVTEQFF. CDR3 DNA sequence: TGTGCCAGCAGTCGGGTAACTGAGCAGTTCTTC. The gene calls are TRBV6-6 and TRBJ2-1; D remains ambiguous. CDR1 and CDR2 (germline): MNHNY, SVGAGI (reference sequence). V lost 5 bases and J 9 bases, leaving 8 bases between the germline ends. The CDR3 is 11 residues long.

This clonotype was detected a few times. The chain links TRBV7-2 to TRBJ1-3, with D possibly being TRBD1 (6 bases). Trimming took 5 bases from V and 4 from J, leaving 18 bases between them. Germline V CDR1 and CDR2: SGHTA, FQGNSA. The CDR3 runs to 16 residues. CDR3 in DNA: TGTGCCAGCAGCGGACACAGGGTCTTGGAAGGAAACACCATATATTTT. Translating gives CASSGHRVLEGNTIYF.

The table lists this clonotype with a few counts. The V and J genes are TRBV7-3 and TRBJ2-7, with 8 bases that match TRBD2. With V trimmed by 5 bases and J by 5 bases, 8 bases remained unmatched. Germline V CDR1 and CDR2: SGHTA, FQGTGA. CDR3 length: 14 residues. This chain's CDR3 is CASSQSGSLNEQYF. CDR3 nucleotide sequence: TGTGCCAGCAGCCAAAGCGGGAGTCTCAACGAGCAGTACTTC. The variable domain in full, completed from reference TRBV7-3 and TRBJ2-7, reads GAGVSQTPSNKVTEKGKYVELRCDPISGHTALYWYRQSLGQGPEFLIYFQGTGAADDSGLPNDRFFAVRPEGSVSTLKIQRTERGDSAVYLCASSQSGSLNEQYFGPGTRLTVT.

This clonotype was observed a few times. The V call is TRBV12-3 or TRBV12-4, the J call TRBJ2-1; D is possibly TRBD1 or TRBD2 (6 bases each). This CDR3 region has 15 residues. Trimming removed 6 bases at V and 7 bases at J, with 19 bases between. CDR3 sequence (DNA): TGTGCCAGCAGGCCAAGACTAGACAGGCAAAATGAGCAGTTCTTC. It encodes CASRPRLDRQNEQFF.

The gene calls are TRBV12-3 or TRBV12-4 and TRBJ1-5; weak D call: TRBD1 (5 bases). CDR3 length equals 16 residues. V was shortened by 7 bases and J by 2 bases, with 18 bases between the two germline ends. CDR3: CASTQVGGARNQPQHF. CDR3 coding DNA: TGTGCCAGCACCCAAGTGGGAGGGGCCCGCAATCAGCCCCAGCATTTT.

V gene TRBV5-5 combines with J gene TRBJ2-7, with D possibly TRBD1 on 5 matching bases. Germline assignment: CDR1 SGHKS and CDR2 YYEKEE (reference sequence). This CDR3 is 15 amino acids long. Trimming removed 1 base at V and 4 bases at J, with 15 bases between. Here the CDR3 reads CASSLTAQATYEQYF. CDR3 sequence (DNA): TGTGCCAGCAGCTTGACGGCACAGGCAACATACGAGCAGTACTTC. Full variable domain (remainder filled in from reference TRBV5-5 and TRBJ2-7): DAGVTQSPTHLIKTRGQQVTLRCSPISGHKSVSWYQQVLGQGPQFIFQYYEKEERGRGNFPDRFSARQFPNYSSELNVNALLLGDSALYLCASSLTAQATYEQYFGPGTRLTVT.

V gene TRBV5-1 combines with J gene TRBJ2-7; D is perhaps TRBD2 (7 bases). V lost 5 bases and J lost 4, with 22 bases in between. The CDR3 totals 16 residues. The germline V gene encodes CDR1 SGHRS and CDR2 YFSETQ. CDR3 loop: CASRRGGSSGDYEQYF. The CDR3 bases are TGCGCCAGCAGACGAGGGGGGTCTAGCGGAGATTACGAGCAGTACTTC.